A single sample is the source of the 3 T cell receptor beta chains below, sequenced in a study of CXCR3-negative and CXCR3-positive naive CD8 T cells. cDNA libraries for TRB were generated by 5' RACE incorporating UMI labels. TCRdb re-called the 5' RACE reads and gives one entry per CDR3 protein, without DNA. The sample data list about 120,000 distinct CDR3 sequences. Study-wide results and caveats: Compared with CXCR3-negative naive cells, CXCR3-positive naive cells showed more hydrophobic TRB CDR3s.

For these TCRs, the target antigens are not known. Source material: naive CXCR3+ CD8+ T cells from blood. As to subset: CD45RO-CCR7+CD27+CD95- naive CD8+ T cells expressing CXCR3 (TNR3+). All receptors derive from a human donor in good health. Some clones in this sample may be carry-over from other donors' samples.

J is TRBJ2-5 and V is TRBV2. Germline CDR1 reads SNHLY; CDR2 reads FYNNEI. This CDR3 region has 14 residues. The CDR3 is CASSGTLYQETQYF.

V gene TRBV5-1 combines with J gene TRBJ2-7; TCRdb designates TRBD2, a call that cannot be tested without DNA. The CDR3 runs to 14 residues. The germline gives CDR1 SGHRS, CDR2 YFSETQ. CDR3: CASSLVEGVNEQYF.

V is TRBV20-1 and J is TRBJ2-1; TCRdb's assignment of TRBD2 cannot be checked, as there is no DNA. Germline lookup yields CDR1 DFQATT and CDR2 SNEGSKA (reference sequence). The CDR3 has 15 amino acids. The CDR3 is CSASSGTNSYNEQFF.